This T cell receptor beta chain was captured by sequencing in a study of vaccination effects on CD4 cells after COVID-19. Overall study: Either the mRNA-1273 or the BNT162b2 vaccine was given to participants as two doses. Findings of the study overall: Substantial clonal contraction characterized both infection- and vaccine-induced clones late after vaccination. The study had few convalescent patients and no early post-infection timepoints.

Antigen-specific CD4+ T cells were expanded (with viral peptide pools) by the ViraFEST assay ahead of sequencing. Following an approximately ten-day culture, CD4+ T cells were purified. The study found no prior SARS-CoV-2 infection in the vaccine recipients, who tested negative for nucleocapsid antibodies. V dropped 6 bases and J dropped 4; count of bases not matched to a gene: 5. This CDR3 spans 13 amino acids. Libraries were prepared by immunoSEQ multiplex PCR; TCRdb keeps only in-frame clonotypes and omits some of them. The table lists some 68,000 clones, roughly 80% of them singletons. Regarding this clone: Its target is not known.

The rearrangement links TRBV12-3 or TRBV12-4 to TRBJ1-1; the match to TRBD1 covers 7 bases. The TCR originated in a human donor who received a COVID-19 vaccine. The material sequenced was CD4+ T cells from PBMCs cultured with HCoV-OC43 spike peptides, taken before COVID-19 vaccination. Subset meaning: HCoV-OC43 spike overlapping peptide pool stimulation. CDR3 bases: TGTGCCAGCAGAAGGACAGGCCTCACTGAAGCTTTCTTT. Translating it yields CASRRTGLTEAFF.